The 8 T cell receptor beta chains below come from one sample, sequenced in a study of blood T cells in healthy people across ages. The authors ran a second PCR of roughly 7 to 11 cycles using a sample-barcoded 5' primer and a J-beta primer mix. Each CDR3 protein is one row after TCRdb ran MiXCR on the 5' RACE reads. The sample includes more than 750,000 distinct CDR3 sequences, just under 30% of them seen just once. This sample also belongs to another study, concerning T cells of mothers and their children.

The sequenced sample was blood. Receptor source: a woman aged 40-49 years in good health.

The chain employs TRBV14 and TRBJ2-2, with no clear D. V was shortened by 3 bases and J by 0 bases, with 11 bases between the two germline ends. In germline, CDR1 is SGHDN, CDR2 FVKESK. The CDR3 length is 16 residues. The CDR3 sequence is CASSQPRTANTGELFF. The DNA for the CDR3 is TGTGCCAGCAGCCAGCCACGAACCGCGAACACCGGGGAGCTGTTTTTT.

This clonotype was picked up a small number of times. The chain employs TRBV6-5 and TRBJ1-2; D perhaps matches TRBD1 (6 bases). The CDR3 contains 14 residues. Germline values: CDR1 MNHEY, CDR2 SVGAGI. V shed 5 bases and J shed 4 bases, with 14 bases lying between them. Written as DNA, the CDR3 is TGTGCCAGCAGTCGGTCAGGGGAACCCTATGGCTACACCTTC. It yields the protein CASSRSGEPYGYTF.

At least ten counts were recorded for this clonotype. The V gene is TRBV28, the J gene TRBJ2-7, with TRBD1 identical over 7 bases. Germline assignment: CDR1 MDHEN and CDR2 SYDVKM. The CDR3 is made up of 13 amino acids. V dropped 4 bases and J dropped 6; count of bases not matched to a gene: 6. In DNA, the CDR3 is TGTGCCAGCAGTTCAACAGGGGTCAGCGAGCAGTACTTC. This codes for CASSSTGVSEQYF.

This clonotype was seen repeatedly, ten times or more. The chain uses TRBV12-3 or TRBV12-4 and TRBJ1-5, with TRBD1 matching 12 bases. The CDR3 length is 17 residues. V trimming: 5 bases; J trimming: 5 bases; junction bases outside the gene matches: 10. The CDR3 nucleotides read TGTGCCAGCAGTGCCCATGTGGGACAGGGGGCGGATCAGCCCCAGCATTTT. Its translation is CASSAHVGQGADQPQHF.

Of note for this clonotype: A much larger clone is a single base away; this may be a read error. The chain couples TRBV29-1 to TRBJ2-3, with D unclear. V was cut by 3 bases and J by 4 bases, with 11 bases left in between. Germline assignment: CDR1 SQVTM and CDR2 ANQGSEA. The CDR3 runs to 13 residues. The CDR3 here is CSVDHRGADTQYF. The CDR3 nucleotides are TGCAGCGTTGATCACCGAGGCGCAGATACGCAGTATTTT.

The rearrangement links TRBV15 to TRBJ2-3; 8 bases are a match to TRBD2. Germline loops: CDR1 LNHNV, CDR2 YYDKDF (reference sequence). J was trimmed by 3 bases and V by 3 bases; bases with no gene match: 14. The CDR3 extends over 18 amino acids. The CDR3 sequence: CATSSWGLAGPGTDTQYF. CDR3 nucleotide sequence: TGTGCCACCAGCAGCTGGGGGCTAGCGGGCCCGGGTACAGATACGCAGTATTTT. The full variable domain, rest sourced from reference TRBV15 and TRBJ2-3, is DAMVIQNPRYQVTQFGKPVTLSCSQTLNHNVMYWYQQKSSQAPKLLFHYYDKDFNNEADTPDNFQSRRPNTSFCFLDIRSPGLGDTAMYLCATSSWGLAGPGTDTQYFGPGTRLTVL.

This clonotype was found a few times. J is TRBJ1-2 and V is TRBV29-1, with 11 bases aligning to TRBD1. From germline, CDR1 is SQVTM and CDR2 ANQGSEA. With V trimmed by 5 bases and J by 6 bases, 2 bases remained unmatched. CDR3 size: 12 residues. The CDR3 here is CSVWTGGDGYTF. DNA for the CDR3: TGCAGCGTTTGGACAGGGGGCGATGGCTACACCTTC.

Ten or more counts support this clonotype. This sequence joins TRBV12-3 or TRBV12-4 and TRBJ2-4, with 12 bases lining up with TRBD1. V lost 4 bases and J lost 5; bases outside the gene matches: 3. The CDR3 is 15 amino acids. In nucleotides, the CDR3 is TGTGCCAGCAGTTGGGACAGGGGGCCCCAAAACATTCAGTACTTC. This gives the protein CASSWDRGPQNIQYF.